This passage covers 30 T cell receptor beta chains from one sample sequenced in a study of T cells in localized non-small cell lung cancer. Profiled with immunoSEQ multiplex PCR; TCRdb holds only in-frame clones, not every one. This table has 25,000 to 40,000 clones, around 80% appearing once. The specimen was peripheral blood, collected before any cancer treatment. The receptors originated from a male donor older than 55 with stage III squamous cell lung carcinoma.

This sequence joins TRBV7-9 and TRBJ1-2, with a weak D call TRBD1 (5 bases). Trimming shortened V by 6 bases and J by 5 bases, and 16 bases separated the two germline ends. This CDR3 region has 14 residues. The V gene's germline CDR1 is SEHNR and CDR2 FQNEAQ (reference sequence). CDR3 nucleotide sequence: TGTGCCAGCAGTTCCATTGACAGAGCTTATGGCTACACCTTC. This encodes CASSSIDRAYGYTF.

This rearrangement joins TRBV7-9 to TRBJ1-1; D is unresolved. Germline assignment: CDR1 SEHNR and CDR2 FQNEAQ (reference sequence). Trimming stripped 5 bases from V and 2 bases from J, with 12 bases between. CDR3 size: 14 residues. Written as DNA, the CDR3 is TGTGCCAGCAGCCATGGCACCGAAAACACTGAAGCTTTCTTT. Translated: CASSHGTENTEAFF.

The genes are TRBV11-3 and TRBJ2-5; no definite D call. Per the germline V gene, CDR1 is SGHNT and CDR2 is YENEEA. CDR3 length: 13 amino acids. The V end was cut by 3 bases, the J end by 3 bases, with 8 bases between. Here the CDR3 DNA reads TGTGCCAGCAGCTTCGTTAGAGAAGAGACCCAGTACTTC. Its protein product is CASSFVREETQYF. The full variable domain, in which reference TRBV11-3 and TRBJ2-5 provide the parts outside the CDR3, is EAGVVQSPRYKIIEKKQPVAFWCNPISGHNTLYWYLQNLGQGPELLIRYENEEAVDDSQLPKDRFSAERLKGVDSTLKIQPAELGDSAVYLCASSFVREETQYFGPGTRLLVL.

J is TRBJ2-7 and V is TRBV6-6, with D possibly TRBD2 on 7 matching bases. The CDR3 runs 15 residues. The germline gives CDR1 MNHNY, CDR2 SVGAGI (reference sequence). V dropped 6 bases and J dropped 3 bases, with 18 bases sitting between them. The CDR3 DNA sequence: TGTGCCAGCAGGACGGGGGGCAATACCGACTACGAGCAGTACTTC. Amino acids: CASRTGGNTDYEQYF.

CDR3 sequence (DNA): TGTGCCAGCAGCCTGGGACAGGGTGGTGGCTACACCTTC. It specifies CASSLGQGGGYTF. This chain connects TRBV7-9 to TRBJ1-2, with TRBD1 identical over 9 bases. CDR3 length equals 13 residues. V was clipped by 5 bases and J by 7 bases; unmatched bases: 5. CDR1 SEHNR and CDR2 FQNEAQ come from the germline V gene (reference sequence).

V and J are TRBV7-9 and TRBJ1-2; D gene unclear. Germline-derived CDR1 and CDR2 are SEHNR and FQNEAQ (reference sequence). Between the trimmed V and J ends, which lost 1 base and 10 bases, there was a span of 16 bases. The CDR3 length is 14 residues. The CDR3, as DNA: TGTGCCAGCAGCTTAGAATTGCGAGGATCGGACTACACCTTC. Translated: CASSLELRGSDYTF.

The V gene is TRBV5-4, the J gene TRBJ2-1; D perhaps matches TRBD1 (5 bases). This CDR3 has 18 amino acids. Germline-derived CDR1 and CDR2 are SGHNT and YYREEE (reference sequence). Trimming pared 4 bases from V and 0 bases from J, leaving 20 bases between. Written as DNA, the CDR3 is TGTGCCAGCAGCCTCCCCCAGGGAATCAAGCCCTCCTACAATGAGCAGTTCTTC. This translates into CASSLPQGIKPSYNEQFF.

The V and J genes are TRBV7-2 and TRBJ2-5, with TRBD2 matching 9 bases. Trimming cost V 1 base and J 4 bases; bases outside gene matches: 4. The CDR3 contains 15 residues. Per the germline V gene, CDR1 is SGHTA and CDR2 is FQGNSA. The CDR3 loop reads CASSLGLAGRETQYF. CDR3 sequence (DNA): TGTGCCAGCAGCTTAGGGCTAGCGGGGAGAGAGACCCAGTACTTC.

V is TRBV10-2 and J is TRBJ2-6; TRBD1 is a possible D gene (6 bases). Germline V gene data show CDR1 as WSHSY and CDR2 as SAAADI. The CDR3 covers 16 residues. Trimming stripped 6 bases from V and 0 bases from J, with 12 bases between. This CDR3 reads CASRQGLRSGANVLTF. The CDR3 DNA reads as TGCGCCAGCAGACAGGGTCTCCGCTCTGGGGCCAACGTCCTGACTTTC.

V is TRBV25-1 and J is TRBJ2-7; no clear D gene. This CDR3 has 14 residues. Germline assignment: CDR1 MGHDK and CDR2 SYGVNS. V dropped 3 bases and J dropped 2 bases, with 11 bases sitting between them. In DNA form, the CDR3 reads TGTGCCAGCAGTGACCCCAGGTGGCCCTACGAGCAGTACTTC. This gives the protein CASSDPRWPYEQYF.

This clone was counted once. The chain joins TRBV14 to TRBJ2-2, with D tentatively TRBD1 (6 bases). Germline loops: CDR1 SGHDN, CDR2 FVKESK. Trimming pared 0 bases from V and 2 bases from J, leaving 10 bases between. CDR3 length: 16 residues. Written as DNA, the CDR3 is TGTGCCAGCAGCCAAGACTTGGGGGCTAACACCGGGGAGCTGTTTTTT. Its protein product is CASSQDLGANTGELFF.

The chain employs TRBV27 and TRBJ2-5, with 12 bases fitting TRBD2. CDR3 length: 14 amino acids. Germline-derived CDR1 and CDR2 are MNHEY and SMNVEV (reference sequence). V lost 4 bases and J lost 5; bases outside the gene matches: 2. The CDR3 DNA reads as TGTGCCAGCAGTTATACTAGCGGGAGGGAGACCCAGTACTTC. Protein: CASSYTSGRETQYF.

V usage is TRBV6-5 and J usage is TRBJ1-5; weak D call: TRBD1 (5 bases). The length of the CDR3 is 13 residues. Trimming left V 6 bases short and J 4 bases short, with 10 bases between. Germline V gene lookup returns CDR1 MNHEY and CDR2 SVGAGI. CDR3 nucleotide sequence: TGTGCCAGCAGCCCCAGGGAGAATCAGCCCCAGCATTTT. This encodes CASSPRENQPQHF.

CDR3 coding DNA: TGTGCCAGCAGGGGACTAGTTAATGGAGAGACCCAGTACTTC. Encoded protein: CASRGLVNGETQYF. This chain connects TRBV7-6 to TRBJ2-5, with 8 bases aligning to TRBD2. Germline-derived CDR1 and CDR2 are SGHVS and FNYEAQ. The CDR3 extends over 14 amino acids. V lost 6 bases to trimming and J lost 4 bases; unmatched junction nucleotides: 7.

In its sample, this clone was seen once. The chain carries TRBV6-6 and TRBJ1-2; D call uncertain. CDR3 length equals 12 residues. V was trimmed by 5 bases and J by 8 bases, leaving 12 bases between them. The germline CDR1 and CDR2 sequences are MNHNY and SVGAGI (reference sequence). The CDR3 here is CASSLSGRGYTF. CDR3 nucleotides: TGTGCCAGCAGTCTTTCCGGACGGGGCTACACCTTC.

V usage is TRBV28 and J usage is TRBJ2-7; tentatively, D is TRBD2 (6 bases). Per the germline V gene, CDR1 is MDHEN and CDR2 is SYDVKM. V gave up 3 bases and J gave up 3 bases, with 9 bases separating them. This CDR3 is built from 13 residues. This CDR3 reads CASSLEGGYEQYF. CDR3 nucleotide sequence: TGTGCCAGCAGTTTGGAGGGAGGCTACGAGCAGTACTTC.

This clone was counted once. V and J are TRBV7-2 and TRBJ1-5; D may be TRBD1 (6 bases). Germline values: CDR1 SGHTA, CDR2 FQGNSA. This CDR3 is built from 12 residues. Trimming stripped 6 bases from V and 7 bases from J, with 10 bases between. DNA of the CDR3: TGTGCCAGCAGACAGGGTGAGCAGCCCCAGCATTTT. This encodes CASRQGEQPQHF.

The chain employs TRBV9 and TRBJ1-5; possibly TRBD1 for D (5 bases). The germline V and J ends were trimmed by 7 bases and 5 bases, with 13 bases remaining between them. Germline V gene data show CDR1 as SGDLS and CDR2 as YYNGEE. The CDR3 has 13 amino acids. The CDR3 sequence: CASGDGRYQPQHF. CDR3 in DNA: TGTGCCAGCGGGGACGGCCGATATCAGCCCCAGCATTTT.

This clone was seen just once. V is TRBV2 and J is TRBJ1-3; D not resolved. The CDR3 runs 15 residues. The germline V and J ends were trimmed by 5 bases and 3 bases, with 14 bases remaining between them. Germline CDR1 reads SNHLY; CDR2 reads FYNNEI. CDR3 residues: CASSLLSVVGNTIYF. The CDR3 nucleotides read TGTGCCAGCAGTCTCCTTTCTGTAGTTGGAAACACCATATATTTT.

V usage is TRBV5-4 and J usage is TRBJ2-7; D may be TRBD2 (5 bases). Deletions cut 4 bases from V and 1 base from J, with 9 bases between. Germline loops: CDR1 SGHNT, CDR2 YYREEE (reference sequence). This CDR3 has 13 residues. CDR3 nucleotides: TGTGCCAGCAGCCATGAGGGATCCTACGAGCAGTACTTC. This translates into CASSHEGSYEQYF. Full variable domain (missing parts from reference TRBV5-4 and TRBJ2-7): ETGVTQSPTHLIKTRGQQVTLRCSSQSGHNTVSWYQQALGQGPQFIFQYYREEENGRGNFPPRFSGLQFPNYSSELNVNALELDDSALYLCASSHEGSYEQYFGPGTRLTVT.

V and J are TRBV2 and TRBJ1-2; no definite D call. The V end lost 1 base, the J end lost 8 bases, and 14 bases lay between the germline ends. Per the germline V gene, CDR1 is SNHLY and CDR2 is FYNNEI. The CDR3 runs to 14 residues. The chain's CDR3 is CASSEEAAVRGYTF. As DNA, the CDR3 is TGTGCCAGCAGTGAAGAGGCCGCCGTAAGGGGCTACACCTTC. The full variable domain, completed using reference TRBV2 and TRBJ1-2, is EPEVTQTPSHQVTQMGQEVILRCVPISNHLYFYWYRQILGQKVEFLVSFYNNEISEKSEIFDDQFSVERPDGSNFTLKIRSTKLEDSAMYFCASSEEAAVRGYTFGSGTRLTVV.

This clone came up once. The chain has TRBV7-9 and TRBJ2-3; no reliable D call. Trimming pared 0 bases from V and 6 bases from J, leaving 19 bases between. Germline CDR1 SEHNR, CDR2 FQNEAQ (reference sequence). The CDR3 runs 17 residues. CDR3 DNA: TGTGCCAGCAGCTTAGCACTACTTACCCTTACCGCGGATACGCAGTATTTT. This codes for CASSLALLTLTADTQYF.

V usage is TRBV13 and J usage is TRBJ1-2, with 7 nucleotides matching TRBD1. V dropped 1 base and J dropped 4; count of bases not matched to a gene: 0. Germline V CDR1 and CDR2: PRHDT, FYEKMQ (reference sequence). The length of the CDR3 is 13 residues. The CDR3 here is CASSLDRGYGYTF. CDR3 DNA sequence: TGTGCCAGCAGCTTAGACAGGGGCTATGGCTACACCTTC.

The chain employs TRBV27 and TRBJ2-2; TRBD1 matches 9 bases. The CDR3 runs 16 residues. The germline V gene has CDR1 MNHEY and CDR2 SMNVEV (reference sequence). With V trimmed by 3 bases and J by 2 bases, 4 bases remained unmatched. CDR3 DNA: TGTGCCAGCAGTTTCTTGGGACAGGGAAACACCGGGGAGCTGTTTTTT. This encodes CASSFLGQGNTGELFF.

The CDR3 is CASSPRTDTIYF. The CDR3, as DNA: TGTGCCAGCAGCCCCCGGACTGACACCATATATTTT. The chain joins TRBV5-8 to TRBJ1-3; no clear D. V lost 4 bases and J lost 8, with 10 bases in between. Germline V gives CDR1 SGHTS, CDR2 YDEGEE. The CDR3 consists of 12 residues.

By share, this clone ranks as medium-sized (0.01 to 0.1%). The chain uses TRBV28 and TRBJ2-5; 7 bases line up with TRBD2. Germline CDR1 MDHEN, CDR2 SYDVKM. CDR3 length: 14 amino acids. The V segment lost 1 base and the J segment 5 bases; nucleotides outside the gene matches: 4. The CDR3 DNA reads TGTGCCAGCAGTTTATTGGAGGGAGGGGAGACCCAGTACTTC. This encodes CASSLLEGGETQYF.

V usage is TRBV28 and J usage is TRBJ2-7, with D hard to call. The CDR3 sequence is 12 residues long. Germline CDR1 and CDR2: MDHEN and SYDVKM. Between the trimmed V and J ends, which lost 4 bases and 2 bases, there was a span of 6 bases. This CDR3 is CASSSITYEQYF. The CDR3 DNA reads TGTGCCAGCAGTTCTATAACCTACGAGCAGTACTTC.

This chain uses TRBV5-5 with TRBJ1-5; the D is unclear. Trimming took 4 bases from V and 7 from J, leaving 18 bases between them. The CDR3 sequence is 15 residues long. Germline V gives CDR1 SGHKS, CDR2 YYEKEE (reference sequence). CDR3 in amino acids: CASSPLYDLRQPQHF. The DNA for the CDR3 is TGTGCCAGCAGCCCACTCTACGATTTACGCCAGCCCCAGCATTTT.

This sequence joins TRBV4-3 and TRBJ2-3; 14 positions match TRBD2. V dropped 5 bases and J dropped 4; count of bases not matched to a gene: 11. The germline gives CDR1 LGHNA, CDR2 YSLEER. CDR3 length: 18 residues. The CDR3 nucleotides read TGCGCCAGCAGCTATAAATACCCGACTAGCGGGAGGGCAGATACGCAGTATTTT. Amino acid sequence: CASSYKYPTSGRADTQYF.

This chain uses TRBV25-1 with TRBJ2-5, with D possibly TRBD2 on 6 matching bases. The V and J ends lost 3 bases and 1 base respectively, with 12 bases between them. The CDR3 extends over 15 amino acids. Germline CDR1 reads MGHDK; CDR2 reads SYGVNS. DNA for the CDR3: TGTGCCAGCAGTGATACAGCGGGCGTCCAAGAGACCCAGTACTTC. This encodes CASSDTAGVQETQYF.